The text below deals with one T cell receptor beta chain. The antigen is undetermined. The source of the sample is a study of cytotoxic CD8 clonotypes in ibrutinib-treated CLL. Findings of the study overall: Clonality measured at baseline exceeded age-matched healthy donors, tracking circulating CD8+ T-cell counts.

Clones were read by immunoSEQ multiplex PCR, and TCRdb kept only the in-frame ones, dropping some. The sample lists 100,000 to 150,000 clones; 80% to 90% were seen once. The specimen comprised PBMCs, sampled after 24 months of ibrutinib treatment. This TCR was sampled from a human donor with chronic lymphocytic leukemia.

The chain's CDR3 is CASSVGGEQPQHF. In nucleotides, the CDR3 is TGTGCCAGCAGTGTGGGGGGCGAGCAGCCCCAGCATTTT. The chain uses TRBV25-1 and TRBJ1-5, with D perhaps matching TRBD1 (6 bases). Looked up from germline, CDR1 is MGHDK and CDR2 is SYGVNS. V was clipped by 4 bases and J by 7 bases, with 11 bases between them. The CDR3 has 13 residues.